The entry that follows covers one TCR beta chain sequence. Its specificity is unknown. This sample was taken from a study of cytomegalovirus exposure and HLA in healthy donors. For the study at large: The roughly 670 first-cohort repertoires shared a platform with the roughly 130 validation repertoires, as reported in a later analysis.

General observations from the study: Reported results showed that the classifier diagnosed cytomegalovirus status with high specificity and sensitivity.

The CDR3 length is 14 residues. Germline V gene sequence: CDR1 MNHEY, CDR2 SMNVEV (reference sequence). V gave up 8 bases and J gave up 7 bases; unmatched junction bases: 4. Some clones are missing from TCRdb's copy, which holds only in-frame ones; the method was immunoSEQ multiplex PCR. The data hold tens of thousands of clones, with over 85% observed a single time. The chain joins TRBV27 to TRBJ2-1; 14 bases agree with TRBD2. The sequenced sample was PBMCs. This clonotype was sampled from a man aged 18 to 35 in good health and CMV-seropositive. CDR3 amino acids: CASEGLAGVNEQFF. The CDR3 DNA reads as TGTGCCAGCGAGGGACTAGCGGGAGTAAATGAGCAGTTCTTC.